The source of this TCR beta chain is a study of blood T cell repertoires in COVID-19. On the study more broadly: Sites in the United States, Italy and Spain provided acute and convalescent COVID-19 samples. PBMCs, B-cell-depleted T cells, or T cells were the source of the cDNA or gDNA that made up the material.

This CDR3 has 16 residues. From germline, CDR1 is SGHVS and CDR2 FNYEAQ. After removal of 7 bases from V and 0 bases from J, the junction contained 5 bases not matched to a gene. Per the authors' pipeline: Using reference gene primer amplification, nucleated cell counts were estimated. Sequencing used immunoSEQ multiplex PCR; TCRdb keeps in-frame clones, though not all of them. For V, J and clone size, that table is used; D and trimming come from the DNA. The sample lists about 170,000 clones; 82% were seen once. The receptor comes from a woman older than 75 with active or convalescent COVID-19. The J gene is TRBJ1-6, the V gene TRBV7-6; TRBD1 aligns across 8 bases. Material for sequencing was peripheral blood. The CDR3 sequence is CASTRDRSSYNSPLHF. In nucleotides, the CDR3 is TGTGCCAGCACGAGGGACAGGAGCTCCTATAATTCACCCCTCCACTTT.